In this sample, the clone carrying this T cell receptor (beta chain) turned up once. Antigen unknown. The sample belongs to a study of beta chain features in type 1 diabetes. Findings of the study overall: cDNA sequencing could over-represent cells with high TCR expression. Shorter TCRB CDR3s, moderately but significantly so, were found in Type 1 diabetes patients in all four CD4+ subsets. TCRB repertoires of naive, central memory and Treg cells appeared more similar among patients than among healthy donors.

Germline CDR1 is SGDLS and CDR2 is YYNGEE. This CDR3 is built from 14 residues. V was cut by 4 bases and J by 6 bases, with 14 bases left in between. Investigators reverse transcribed all isolated RNA, so they sequenced expressed TCRB transcripts. Sequencing was performed with immunoSEQ multiplex PCR; in TCRdb, only in-frame clones are kept and a portion is missing. The repertoire holds some 410,000 clones, with approximately 13% as singletons. Via CD45RO/CCR7/CD25/CD127/CD95/CD27, cells of the CD4+ naive, central memory, regulatory and stem cell-like memory subsets were sorted. This chain links TRBV9 with TRBJ2-1, with D maybe TRBD1 (5 bases). This sequence was found in a man in his thirties or forties in good health. Sequenced: naive CD4+ T cells from blood. For the CDR3, the DNA is TGTGCCAGCAGCCTAGGGGTAAGAGCCAATGAGCAGTTCTTC. It codes for CASSLGVRANEQFF.